What follows are 8 T cell receptor beta chains derived from one specimen sequenced in a study of T cells in Graves' hyperthyroidism and ophthalmopathy. TCR beta CDR3 region amplification was performed from RNA transcripts. HTBI primers were used for first-round RT-PCR of the TCR CDR3. TCRdb redid the calling of the multiplex PCR reads with MiXCR, one entry per CDR3 protein. The profile shows fewer than 550,000 distinct CDR3 sequences, around a quarter of them singletons. Specimen: blood. The source of these receptors is a woman younger than 45 with Graves' ophthalmopathy.

This clonotype was recorded at least ten times. The chain combines TRBV6-1 with TRBJ2-7; 12 bases match TRBD2. Germline CDR1 MNHNS, CDR2 SASEGT. J was trimmed by 2 bases and V by 7 bases; bases with no gene match: 15. This CDR3 has 18 residues. The chain's CDR3 is CASTDWGTSGPRPYEQYF. The DNA for the CDR3 is TGTGCCAGCACTGATTGGGGGACTAGCGGGCCACGACCCTACGAGCAGTACTTC.

Remarks on this clonotype: A much larger clone differs from this one at a single base, so this may be a read error. The chain recombines TRBV7-2 with TRBJ2-4, with D perhaps matching TRBD1 or TRBD2 (6 bases each). The CDR3 is 15 amino acids. Germline V lookup: CDR1 SGHTA, CDR2 FQGNSA. This CDR3 reads CASSRGLGGKSIQYF. The CDR3 bases are TGTGCCAGCAGCCGGGGGCTAGGGGGTAAAAGCATTCAGTACTTC.

This clonotype occurred many times. A much larger clone sits a single nucleotide away, making a read error possible. CDR3 sequence reads: CSARWSYEQYF. The CDR3 bases are TGCAGTGCTAGATGGTCCTACGAGCAGTACTTC. This sequence joins TRBV20-1 and TRBJ2-7; D is uncertain. The CDR3 covers 11 residues. Germline V lookup: CDR1 DFQATT, CDR2 SNEGSKA (reference sequence). V was trimmed by 2 bases and J by 1 base, leaving 3 bases between them.

This clonotype was found many times. This chain connects TRBV2 to TRBJ1-2, with D possibly being TRBD1 (6 bases). In germline, CDR1 is SNHLY, CDR2 FYNNEI. Between the trimmed V and J ends, which lost 2 bases and 7 bases, there was a span of 11 bases. This CDR3 region has 13 residues. The DNA for the CDR3 is TGTGCCAGCAGTGAAAACAGGGCGGGTGGCTACACCTTC. This sequence encodes CASSENRAGGYTF.

This clonotype was recorded many times. The CDR3 sequence: CASSDGSQGLEQYF. DNA for the CDR3: TGCGCCAGCAGCGACGGGAGTCAGGGGCTCGAGCAGTACTTC. The chain links TRBV5-1 to TRBJ2-7; tentatively, D is TRBD1 or TRBD2 (6 bases each). This CDR3 region has 14 residues. Germline lookup yields CDR1 SGHRS and CDR2 YFSETQ. The ends were cut back, 4 bases at V and 6 bases at J, with 17 bases in the middle. Combining the CDR3 with reference TRBV5-1 and TRBJ2-7 gives the whole variable domain KAGVTQTPRYLIKTRGQQVTLSCSPISGHRSVSWYQQTPGQGLQFLFEYFSETQRNKGNFPGRFSGRQFSNSRSEMNVSTLELGDSALYLCASSDGSQGLEQYFGPGTRLTVT.

This clonotype was picked up many times. The V call is TRBV11-1, the J call TRBJ1-2; D gene uncertain. Deletions cut 5 bases from V and 2 bases from J, with 9 bases between. The CDR3 length is 13 residues. Germline V lookup: CDR1 SGHAT, CDR2 FQDESV (reference sequence). The CDR3 region is CASSPSLNYGYTF. The CDR3 bases are TGTGCCAGCAGCCCGTCGCTAAACTATGGCTACACCTTC.

Worth noting for this clonotype: This may stem from a read error, because a much larger clone lies one nucleotide away. The chain links TRBV18 to TRBJ2-7; 9 positions agree with TRBD1. The CDR3 loop spans 16 amino acids. J gave up 3 bases and V 0 bases, and 6 bases lay outside the gene matches. In germline, CDR1 is KGHSH, CDR2 LQKENI. The CDR3 coding sequence is TGTGCCAGCTCACCACCGGGGACAGGGAGCCGCTACGAGCAGTACTTC. Protein product: CASSPPGTGSRYEQYF.

There are many counts of this clonotype. V is TRBV29-1 and J is TRBJ2-7; possibly TRBD1 or TRBD2 for D (5 bases each). The V gene's germline CDR1 is SQVTM and CDR2 ANQGSEA. The CDR3 consists of 13 residues. Trimming stripped 6 bases from V and 2 bases from J, with 14 bases between. CDR3 sequence reads: CSVRDPGPYEQYF. CDR3 DNA: TGCAGCGTCAGAGATCCGGGACCCTACGAGCAGTACTTC.